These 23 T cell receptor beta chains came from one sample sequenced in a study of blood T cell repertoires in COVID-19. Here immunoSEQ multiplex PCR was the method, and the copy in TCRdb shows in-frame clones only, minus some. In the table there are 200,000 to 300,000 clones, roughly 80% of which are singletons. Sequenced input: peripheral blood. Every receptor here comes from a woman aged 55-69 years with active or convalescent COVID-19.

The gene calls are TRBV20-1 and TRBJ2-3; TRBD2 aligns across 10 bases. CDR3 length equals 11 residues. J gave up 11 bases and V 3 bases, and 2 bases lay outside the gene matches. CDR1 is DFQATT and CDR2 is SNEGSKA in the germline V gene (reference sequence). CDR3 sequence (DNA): TGCAGTGCTAGGGTAGCGGGGGGGCAGTATTTT. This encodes CSARVAGGQYF.

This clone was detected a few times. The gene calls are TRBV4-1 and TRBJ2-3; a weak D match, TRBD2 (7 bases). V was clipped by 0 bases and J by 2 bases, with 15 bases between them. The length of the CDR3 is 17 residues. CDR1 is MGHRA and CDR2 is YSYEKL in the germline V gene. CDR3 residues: CASSQERRGPLTDTQYF. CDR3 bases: TGCGCCAGCAGCCAAGAAAGGCGGGGGCCGCTCACAGATACGCAGTATTTT.

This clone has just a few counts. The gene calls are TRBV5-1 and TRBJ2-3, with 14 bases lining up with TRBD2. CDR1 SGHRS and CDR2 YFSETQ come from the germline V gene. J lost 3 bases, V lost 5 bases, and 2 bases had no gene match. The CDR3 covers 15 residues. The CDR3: CASRTSGRVTDTQYF. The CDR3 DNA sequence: TGCGCCAGCAGGACTAGCGGGAGGGTGACAGATACGCAGTATTTT.

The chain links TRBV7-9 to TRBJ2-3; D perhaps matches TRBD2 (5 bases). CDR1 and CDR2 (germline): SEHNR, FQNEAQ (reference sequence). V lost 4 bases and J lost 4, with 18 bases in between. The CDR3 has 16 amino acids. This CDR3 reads CASSSNLVWTSDTQYF. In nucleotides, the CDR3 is TGTGCCAGCAGCTCCAATCTCGTTTGGACTTCAGATACGCAGTATTTT. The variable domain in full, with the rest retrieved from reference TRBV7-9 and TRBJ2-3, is DTGVSQNPRHKITKRGQNVTFRCDPISEHNRLYWYRQTLGQGPEFLTYFQNEAQLEKSRLLSDRFSAERPKGSFSTLEIQRTEQGDSAMYLCASSSNLVWTSDTQYFGPGTRLTVL.

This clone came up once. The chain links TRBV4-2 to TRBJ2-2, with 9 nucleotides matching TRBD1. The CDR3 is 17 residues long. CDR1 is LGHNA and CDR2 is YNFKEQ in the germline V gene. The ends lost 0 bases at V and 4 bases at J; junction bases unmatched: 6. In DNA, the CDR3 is TGTGCCAGCAGCCAAGATTGGGACAGGGCAACCACCGGGGAGCTGTTTTTT. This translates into CASSQDWDRATTGELFF.

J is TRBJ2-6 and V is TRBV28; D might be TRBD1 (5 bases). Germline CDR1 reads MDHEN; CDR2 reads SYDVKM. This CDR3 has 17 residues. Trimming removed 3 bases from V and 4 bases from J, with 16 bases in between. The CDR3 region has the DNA TGTGCCAGCAGTTTTAGTGACAGCGCCTCCGGGGCCAACGTCCTGACTTTC. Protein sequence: CASSFSDSASGANVLTF.

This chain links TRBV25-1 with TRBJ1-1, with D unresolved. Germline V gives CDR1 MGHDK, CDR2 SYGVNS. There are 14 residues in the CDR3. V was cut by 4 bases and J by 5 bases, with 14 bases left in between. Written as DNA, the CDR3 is TGTGCCAGCAGTGTAGGATACCCGGGAACTGAAGCTTTCTTT. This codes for CASSVGYPGTEAFF.

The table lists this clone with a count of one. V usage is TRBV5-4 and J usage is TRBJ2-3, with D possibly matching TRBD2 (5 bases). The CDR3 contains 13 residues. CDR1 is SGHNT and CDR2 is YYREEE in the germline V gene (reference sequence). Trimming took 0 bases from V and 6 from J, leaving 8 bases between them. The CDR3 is CASSLGGVDTQYF. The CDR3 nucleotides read TGTGCCAGCAGCTTGGGGGGAGTTGATACGCAGTATTTT.

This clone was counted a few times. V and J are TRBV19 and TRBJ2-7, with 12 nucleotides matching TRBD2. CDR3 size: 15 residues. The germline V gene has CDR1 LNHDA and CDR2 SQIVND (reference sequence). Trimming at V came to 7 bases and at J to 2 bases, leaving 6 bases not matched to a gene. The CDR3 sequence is CASKQGLAGTYEQYF. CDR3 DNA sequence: TGTGCCAGTAAACAGGGACTAGCGGGTACCTACGAGCAGTACTTC.

The CDR3 loop reads CATSRDVGTVDSEQYV. The CDR3 DNA follows: TGTGCCACCAGCAGAGATGTCGGGACAGTGGATTCCGAGCAGTACGTC. The chain combines TRBV15 with TRBJ2-7; 7 bases are a match to TRBD1. CDR1 LNHNV and CDR2 YYDKDF come from the germline V gene (reference sequence). After removal of 0 bases from V and 6 bases from J, the junction contained 11 bases not matched to a gene. CDR3 size: 16 residues.

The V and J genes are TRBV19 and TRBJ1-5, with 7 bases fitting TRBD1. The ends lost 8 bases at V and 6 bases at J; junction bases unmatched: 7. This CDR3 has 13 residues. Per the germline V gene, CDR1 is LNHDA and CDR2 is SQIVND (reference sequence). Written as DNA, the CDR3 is TGTGCCAGTTCTACAGGGGCGGCTCAGCCCCAGCATTTT. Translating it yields CASSTGAAQPQHF.

The chain's CDR3 is CASSLGTGSSSNYGYTF. Here the CDR3 DNA reads TGTGCCAGCAGCTTAGGGACAGGGTCGTCGTCTAACTATGGCTACACCTTC. This chain connects TRBV5-6 to TRBJ1-2, with 9 nucleotides matching TRBD1. The junction had 8 bases not matched to a gene; V was cut back by 2 bases and J by 0 bases. CDR1 SGHDT and CDR2 YYEEEE come from the germline V gene. The CDR3 covers 17 residues. Supplemented by reference TRBV5-6 and TRBJ1-2, the full variable domain reads DAGVTQSPTHLIKTRGQQVTLRCSPKSGHDTVSWYQQALGQGPQFIFQYYEEEERQRGNFPDRFSGHQFPNYSSELNVNALLLGDSALYLCASSLGTGSSSNYGYTFGSGTRLTVV.

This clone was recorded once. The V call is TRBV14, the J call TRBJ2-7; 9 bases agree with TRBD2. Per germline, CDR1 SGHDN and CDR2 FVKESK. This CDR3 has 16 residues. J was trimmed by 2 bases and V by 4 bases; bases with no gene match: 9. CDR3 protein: CASSPSRLAAPYEQYF. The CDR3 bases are TGTGCCAGCAGCCCCTCGAGACTAGCGGCCCCCTACGAGCAGTACTTC.

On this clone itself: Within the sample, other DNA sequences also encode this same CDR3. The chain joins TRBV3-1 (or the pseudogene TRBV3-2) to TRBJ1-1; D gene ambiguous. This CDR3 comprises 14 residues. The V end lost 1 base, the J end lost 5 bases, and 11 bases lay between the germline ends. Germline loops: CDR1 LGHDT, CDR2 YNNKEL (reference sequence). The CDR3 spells CASSQVSRGTEAFF. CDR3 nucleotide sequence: TGTGCCAGCAGCCAAGTTTCTCGGGGTACTGAAGCTTTCTTT.

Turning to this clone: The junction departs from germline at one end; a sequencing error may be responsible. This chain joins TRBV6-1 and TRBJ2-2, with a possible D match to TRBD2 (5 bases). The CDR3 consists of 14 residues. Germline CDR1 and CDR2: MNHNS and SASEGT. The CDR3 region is CASSETRKTGELFF. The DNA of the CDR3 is TGTGCCAGCAGTGAAACTAGAAAGACCGGGGAGTTGTTTTTT.

The CDR3 is CATSDLNRERGYTF. The CDR3, as DNA: TGTGCCACCAGTGATTTGAACAGGGAGAGGGGCTACACCTTC. This chain links TRBV24-1 with TRBJ1-2, with a weak D call TRBD1 (6 bases). The germline V and J ends were trimmed by 0 bases and 8 bases, with 12 bases remaining between them. The CDR3 covers 14 residues. CDR1 is KGHDR and CDR2 is SFDVKD in the germline V gene.

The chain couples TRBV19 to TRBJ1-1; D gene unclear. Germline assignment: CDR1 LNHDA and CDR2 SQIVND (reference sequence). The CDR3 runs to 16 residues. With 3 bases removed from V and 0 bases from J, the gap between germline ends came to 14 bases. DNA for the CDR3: TGTGCCAGTAGTATGGTTGGCGGGGTTATGAACACTGAAGCTTTCTTT. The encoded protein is CASSMVGGVMNTEAFF.

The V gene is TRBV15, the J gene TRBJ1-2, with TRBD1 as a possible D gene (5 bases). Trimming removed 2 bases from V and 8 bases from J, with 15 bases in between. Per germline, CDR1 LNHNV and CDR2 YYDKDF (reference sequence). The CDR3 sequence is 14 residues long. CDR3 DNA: TGTGCCACCAGCAGACGAGAAGGGGATGTCGGCTACACCTTC. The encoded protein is CATSRREGDVGYTF.

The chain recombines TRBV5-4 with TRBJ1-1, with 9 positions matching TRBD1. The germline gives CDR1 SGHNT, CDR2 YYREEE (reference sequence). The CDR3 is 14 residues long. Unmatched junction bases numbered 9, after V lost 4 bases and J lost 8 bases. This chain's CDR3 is CASSPRTGVGEAFF. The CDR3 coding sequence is TGTGCCAGCAGCCCACGGACAGGGGTAGGAGAAGCTTTCTTT. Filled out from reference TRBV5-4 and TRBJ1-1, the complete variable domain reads ETGVTQSPTHLIKTRGQQVTLRCSSQSGHNTVSWYQQALGQGPQFIFQYYREEENGRGNFPPRFSGLQFPNYSSELNVNALELDDSALYLCASSPRTGVGEAFFGQGTRLTVV.

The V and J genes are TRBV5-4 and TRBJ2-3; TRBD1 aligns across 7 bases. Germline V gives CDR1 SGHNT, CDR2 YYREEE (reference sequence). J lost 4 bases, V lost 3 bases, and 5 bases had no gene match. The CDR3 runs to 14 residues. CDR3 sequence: CASSWDRNADTQYF. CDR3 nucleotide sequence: TGTGCCAGCAGCTGGGACAGAAACGCAGATACGCAGTATTTT.

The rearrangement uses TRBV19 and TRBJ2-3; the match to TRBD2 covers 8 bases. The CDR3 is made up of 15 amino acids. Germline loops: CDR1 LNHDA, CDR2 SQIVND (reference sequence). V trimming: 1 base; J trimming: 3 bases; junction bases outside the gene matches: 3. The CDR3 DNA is TGTGCCAGTAGTATAGTGGGACTAGAGACAGATACGCAGTATTTT. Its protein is CASSIVGLETDTQYF. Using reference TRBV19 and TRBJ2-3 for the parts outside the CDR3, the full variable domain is DGGITQSPKYLFRKEGQNVTLSCEQNLNHDAMYWYRQDPGQGLRLIYYSQIVNDFQKGDIAEGYSVSREKKESFPLTVTSAQKNPTAFYLCASSIVGLETDTQYFGPGTRLTVL.

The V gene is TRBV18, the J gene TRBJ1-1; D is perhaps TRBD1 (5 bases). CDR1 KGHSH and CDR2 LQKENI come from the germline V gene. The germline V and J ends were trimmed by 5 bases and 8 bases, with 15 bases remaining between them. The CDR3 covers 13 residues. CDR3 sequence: CASSEGGADEAFF. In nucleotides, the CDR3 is TGTGCCAGCTCAGAGGGAGGGGCCGACGAAGCTTTCTTT.

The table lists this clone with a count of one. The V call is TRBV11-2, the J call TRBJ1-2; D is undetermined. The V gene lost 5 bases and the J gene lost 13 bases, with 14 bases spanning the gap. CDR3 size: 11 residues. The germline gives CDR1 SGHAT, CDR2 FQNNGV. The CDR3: CASSHSQVCTF. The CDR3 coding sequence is TGTGCCAGCAGCCATTCCCAGGTCTGCACCTTC.